This T cell receptor (beta chain) originates from a study of blood T cell repertoires in COVID-19. Turning to the study itself: Both acute and convalescent COVID-19 samples were obtained from the United States, Italy and Spain. Nucleic acid was either cDNA or gDNA, and it came from T cells, B-cell-depleted T cells, or PBMCs.

Assay used: immunoSEQ multiplex PCR; TCRdb lists only in-frame clones, some missing. The data show some 120,000 clones, 55% to 70% seen once. This clone was observed a handful of times. The source of this sequence is a woman aged 70-85 years with acute or convalescent COVID-19. The sequenced sample was peripheral blood.

The CDR3 reads CASSPRPTSGRGDTGELFF. The CDR3 nucleotides read TGTGCCAGCAGCCCGCGGCCCACTAGCGGGAGGGGTGACACCGGGGAGCTGTTTTTT. The chain combines TRBV9 with TRBJ2-2; 13 nucleotides match TRBD2. V shed 4 bases, J shed 3 bases, and the junction held 12 bases outside the gene matches. The CDR3 extends over 19 amino acids. Per germline, CDR1 SGDLS and CDR2 YYNGEE. Looking up the rest from reference TRBV9 and TRBJ2-2 gives the full variable domain: DSGVTQTPKHLITATGQRVTLRCSPRSGDLSVYWYQQSLDQGLQFLIQYYNGEERAKGNILERFSAQQFPDLHSELNLSSLELGDSALYFCASSPRPTSGRGDTGELFFGEGSRLTVL.